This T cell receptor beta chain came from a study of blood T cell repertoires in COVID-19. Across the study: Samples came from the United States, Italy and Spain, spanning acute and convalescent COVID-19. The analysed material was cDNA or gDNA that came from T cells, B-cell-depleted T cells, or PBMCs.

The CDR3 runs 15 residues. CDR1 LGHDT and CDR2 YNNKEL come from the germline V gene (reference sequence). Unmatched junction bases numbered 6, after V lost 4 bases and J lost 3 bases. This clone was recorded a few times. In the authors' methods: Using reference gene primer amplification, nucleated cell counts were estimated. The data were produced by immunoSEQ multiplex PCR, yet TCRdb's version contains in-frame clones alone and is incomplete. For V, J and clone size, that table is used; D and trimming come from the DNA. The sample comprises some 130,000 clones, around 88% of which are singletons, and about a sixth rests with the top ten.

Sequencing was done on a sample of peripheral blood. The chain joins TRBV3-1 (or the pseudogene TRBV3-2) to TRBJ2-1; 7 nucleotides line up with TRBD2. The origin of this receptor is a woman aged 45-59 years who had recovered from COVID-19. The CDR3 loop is CASSPGLADYNEQFF. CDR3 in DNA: TGTGCCAGCAGCCCTGGTCTAGCGGACTACAATGAGCAGTTCTTC.